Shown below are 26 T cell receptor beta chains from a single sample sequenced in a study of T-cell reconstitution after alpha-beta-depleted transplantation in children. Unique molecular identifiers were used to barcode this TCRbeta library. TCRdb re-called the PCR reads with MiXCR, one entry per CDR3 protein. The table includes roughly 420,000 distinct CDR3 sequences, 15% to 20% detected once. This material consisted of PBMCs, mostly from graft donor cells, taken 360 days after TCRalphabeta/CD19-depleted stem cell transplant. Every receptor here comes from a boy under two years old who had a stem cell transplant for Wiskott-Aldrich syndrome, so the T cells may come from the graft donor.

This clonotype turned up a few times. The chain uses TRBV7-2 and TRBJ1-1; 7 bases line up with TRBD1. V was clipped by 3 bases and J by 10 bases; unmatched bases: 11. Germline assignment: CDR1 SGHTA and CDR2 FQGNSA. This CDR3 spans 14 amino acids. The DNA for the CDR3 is TGTGCCAGCAGCTTTGGACAGGCCCCAGGTGGAGCTTTCTTT. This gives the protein CASSFGQAPGGAFF.

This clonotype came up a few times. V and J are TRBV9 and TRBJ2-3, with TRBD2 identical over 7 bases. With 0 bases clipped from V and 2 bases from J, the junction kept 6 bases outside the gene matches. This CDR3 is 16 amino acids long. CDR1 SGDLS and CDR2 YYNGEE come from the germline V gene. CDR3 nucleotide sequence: TGTGCCAGCAGCGTAGACACGGGAGGTCTCACAGATACGCAGTATTTT. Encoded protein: CASSVDTGGLTDTQYF.

DNA for the CDR3: TGCGCCAGCAGCCAAGAACCGCCGCCGGATACGCAGTATTTT. Translated: CASSQEPPPDTQYF. The chain carries TRBV4-1 and TRBJ2-3; D unresolved. The CDR3 is 14 residues long. Germline CDR1 is MGHRA and CDR2 is YSYEKL. V shed 0 bases and J shed 6 bases, with 10 bases lying between them.

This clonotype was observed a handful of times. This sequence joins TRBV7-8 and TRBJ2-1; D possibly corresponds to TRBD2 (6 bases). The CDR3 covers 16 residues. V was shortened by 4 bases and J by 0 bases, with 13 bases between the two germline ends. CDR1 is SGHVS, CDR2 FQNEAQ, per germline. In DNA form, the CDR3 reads TGTGCCAGCAGCTGGGGACTGTGGAGCTCCTACAATGAGCAGTTCTTC. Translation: CASSWGLWSSYNEQFF.

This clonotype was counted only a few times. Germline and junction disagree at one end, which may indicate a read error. CDR3 residues: CASRQGVAEAFYEQYF. Written as DNA, the CDR3 is TGTGCCAGCAGACAAGGGGTAGCGGAGGCATTCTACGAGCAGTACTTC. The V gene is TRBV3-1, the J gene TRBJ2-7; tentatively, D is TRBD2 (6 bases). Per the germline V gene, CDR1 is LGHDT and CDR2 is YNNKEL (reference sequence). The CDR3 covers 16 residues.

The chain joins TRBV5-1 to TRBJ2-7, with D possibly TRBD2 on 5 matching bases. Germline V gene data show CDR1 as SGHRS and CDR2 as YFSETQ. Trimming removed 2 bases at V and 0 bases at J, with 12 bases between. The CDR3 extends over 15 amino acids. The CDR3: CASSFMAGSSYEQYF. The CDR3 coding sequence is TGCGCCAGCAGCTTCATGGCGGGCAGCTCCTACGAGCAGTACTTC.

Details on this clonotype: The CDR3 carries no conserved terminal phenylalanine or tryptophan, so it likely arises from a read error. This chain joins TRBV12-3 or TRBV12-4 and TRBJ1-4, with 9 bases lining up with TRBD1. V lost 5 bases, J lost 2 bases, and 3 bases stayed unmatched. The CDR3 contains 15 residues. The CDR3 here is CASSTGQGTNEKLFS. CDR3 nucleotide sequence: TGTGCCAGCAGTACCGGACAGGGGACTAATGAAAAACTGTTTTCT.

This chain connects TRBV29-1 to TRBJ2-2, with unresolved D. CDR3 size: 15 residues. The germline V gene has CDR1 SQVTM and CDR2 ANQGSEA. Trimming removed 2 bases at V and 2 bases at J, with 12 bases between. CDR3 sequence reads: CSVELGRINTGELFF. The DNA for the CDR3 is TGCAGCGTTGAACTTGGAAGGATCAACACCGGGGAGCTGTTTTTT.

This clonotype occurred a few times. This CDR3 is CAISEIGNRGLGEQYF. DNA for the CDR3: TGTGCCATCAGTGAGATAGGAAACAGGGGGCTGGGTGAGCAGTACTTC. The chain is built from TRBV10-3 and TRBJ2-7; 9 bases are shared with TRBD1. After removal of 2 bases from V and 7 bases from J, the junction contained 12 bases not matched to a gene. Germline lookup yields CDR1 ENHRY and CDR2 SYGVKD. CDR3 length equals 16 residues.

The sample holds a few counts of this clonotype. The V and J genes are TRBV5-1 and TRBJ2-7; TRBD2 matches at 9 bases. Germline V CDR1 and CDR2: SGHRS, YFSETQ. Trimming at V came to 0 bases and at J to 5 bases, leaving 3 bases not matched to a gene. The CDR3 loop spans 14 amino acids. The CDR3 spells CASSLAGGRDEQYF. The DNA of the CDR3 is TGCGCCAGCAGCTTGGCGGGCGGGAGGGACGAGCAGTACTTC.

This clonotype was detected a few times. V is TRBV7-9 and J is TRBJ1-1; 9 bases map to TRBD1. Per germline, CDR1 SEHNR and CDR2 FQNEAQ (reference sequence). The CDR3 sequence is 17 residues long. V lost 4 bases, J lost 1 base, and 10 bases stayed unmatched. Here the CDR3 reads CASSYLRTGAGNTEAFF. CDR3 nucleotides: TGTGCCAGCAGCTACCTCCGGACAGGGGCAGGGAACACTGAAGCTTTCTTT.

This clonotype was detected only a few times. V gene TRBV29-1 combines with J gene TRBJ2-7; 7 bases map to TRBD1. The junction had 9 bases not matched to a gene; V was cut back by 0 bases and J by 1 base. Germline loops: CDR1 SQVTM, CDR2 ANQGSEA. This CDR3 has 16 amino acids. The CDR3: CSVEEKRGPLSYEQYF. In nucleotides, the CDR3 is TGCAGCGTTGAAGAGAAGAGGGGGCCCCTTTCCTACGAGCAGTACTTC.

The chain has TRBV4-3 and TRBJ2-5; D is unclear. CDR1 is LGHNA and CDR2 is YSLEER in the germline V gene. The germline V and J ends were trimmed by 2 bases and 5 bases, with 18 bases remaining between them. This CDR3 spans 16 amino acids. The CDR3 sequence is CASSQSAVGGTETQYF. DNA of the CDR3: TGCGCCAGCAGCCAAAGTGCAGTAGGTGGCACGGAGACCCAGTACTTC.

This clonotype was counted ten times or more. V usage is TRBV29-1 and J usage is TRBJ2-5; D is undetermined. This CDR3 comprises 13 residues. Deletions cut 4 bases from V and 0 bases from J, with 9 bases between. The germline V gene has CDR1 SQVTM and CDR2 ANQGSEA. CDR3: CSVVGRYQETQYF. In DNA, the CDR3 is TGCAGCGTTGTTGGACGGTACCAAGAGACCCAGTACTTC.

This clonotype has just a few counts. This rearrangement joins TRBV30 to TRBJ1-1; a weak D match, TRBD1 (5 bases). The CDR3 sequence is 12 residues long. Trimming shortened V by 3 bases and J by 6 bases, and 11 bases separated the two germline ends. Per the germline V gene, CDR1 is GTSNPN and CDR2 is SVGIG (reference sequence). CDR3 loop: CAWSGGGPEAFF. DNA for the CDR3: TGTGCCTGGAGCGGTGGGGGACCTGAAGCTTTCTTT.

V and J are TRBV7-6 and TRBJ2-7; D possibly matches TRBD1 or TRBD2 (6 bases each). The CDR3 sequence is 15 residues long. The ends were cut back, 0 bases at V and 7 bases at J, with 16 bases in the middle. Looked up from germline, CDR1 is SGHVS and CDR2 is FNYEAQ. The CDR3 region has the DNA TGTGCCAGCAGCTTAGCGCCGGGGGCAGAGGTTGAGCAGTACTTC. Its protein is CASSLAPGAEVEQYF.

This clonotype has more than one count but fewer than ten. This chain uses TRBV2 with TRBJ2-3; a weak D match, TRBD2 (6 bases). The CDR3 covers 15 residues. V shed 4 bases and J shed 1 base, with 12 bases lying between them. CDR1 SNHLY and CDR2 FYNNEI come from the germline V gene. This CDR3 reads CASSAEGRGTDTQYF. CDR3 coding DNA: TGTGCCAGCAGTGCGGAGGGGCGGGGCACAGATACGCAGTATTTT.

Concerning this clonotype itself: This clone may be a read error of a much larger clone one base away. The CDR3 is CAISDPRNSGGAGNEQFF. CDR3 DNA: TGTGCCATCAGTGATCCCCGGAATAGCGGGGGAGCGGGGAATGAGCAGTTCTTC. The chain joins TRBV10-3 to TRBJ2-1; TRBD2 matches at 9 bases. The length of the CDR3 is 18 residues. V gave up 3 bases and J gave up 7 bases; unmatched junction bases: 16. Germline V lookup: CDR1 ENHRY, CDR2 SYGVKD.

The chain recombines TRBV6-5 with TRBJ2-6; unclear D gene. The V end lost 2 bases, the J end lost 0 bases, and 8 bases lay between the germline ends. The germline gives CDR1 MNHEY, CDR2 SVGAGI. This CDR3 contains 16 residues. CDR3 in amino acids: CASSYQHSSGANVLTF. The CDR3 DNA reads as TGTGCCAGCAGTTACCAACACAGCTCTGGGGCCAACGTCCTGACTTTC.

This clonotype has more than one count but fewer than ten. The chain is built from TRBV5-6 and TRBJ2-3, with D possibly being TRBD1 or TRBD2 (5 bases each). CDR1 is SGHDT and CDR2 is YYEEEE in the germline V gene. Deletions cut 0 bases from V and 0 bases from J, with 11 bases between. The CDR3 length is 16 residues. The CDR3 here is CASSLEGRESTDTQYF. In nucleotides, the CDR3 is TGTGCCAGCAGCTTGGAGGGCAGGGAGAGCACAGATACGCAGTATTTT.

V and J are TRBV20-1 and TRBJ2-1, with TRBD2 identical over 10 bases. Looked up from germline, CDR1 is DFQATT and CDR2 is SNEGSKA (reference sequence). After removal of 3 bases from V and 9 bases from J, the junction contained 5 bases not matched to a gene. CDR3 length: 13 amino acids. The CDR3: CSASSGGRREQFF. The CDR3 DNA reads TGCAGTGCTAGTAGCGGGGGGAGGCGTGAGCAGTTCTTC.

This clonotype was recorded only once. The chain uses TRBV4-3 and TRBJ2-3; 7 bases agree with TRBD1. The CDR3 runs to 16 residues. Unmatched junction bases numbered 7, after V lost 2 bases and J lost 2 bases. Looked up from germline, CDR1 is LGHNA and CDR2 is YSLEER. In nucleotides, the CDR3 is TGCGCCAGCAGCCAATACAGGGGAAGTAACACAGATACGCAGTATTTT. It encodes CASSQYRGSNTDTQYF.

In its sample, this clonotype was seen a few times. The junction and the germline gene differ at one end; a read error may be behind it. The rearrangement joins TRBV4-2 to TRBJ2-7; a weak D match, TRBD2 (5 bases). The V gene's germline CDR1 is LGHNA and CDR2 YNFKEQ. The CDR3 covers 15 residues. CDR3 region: CVSSQVEAGWEEQYF. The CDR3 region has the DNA TGTGTCAGCAGCCAAGTGGAGGCGGGTTGGGAAGAGCAGTACTTC.

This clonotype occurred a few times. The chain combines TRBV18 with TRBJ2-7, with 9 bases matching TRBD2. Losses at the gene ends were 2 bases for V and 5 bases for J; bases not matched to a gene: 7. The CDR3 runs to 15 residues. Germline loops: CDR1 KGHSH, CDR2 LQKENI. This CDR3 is CASSPGLAGSNEQYF. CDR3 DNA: TGTGCCAGCTCACCAGGGCTAGCGGGATCAAACGAGCAGTACTTC.

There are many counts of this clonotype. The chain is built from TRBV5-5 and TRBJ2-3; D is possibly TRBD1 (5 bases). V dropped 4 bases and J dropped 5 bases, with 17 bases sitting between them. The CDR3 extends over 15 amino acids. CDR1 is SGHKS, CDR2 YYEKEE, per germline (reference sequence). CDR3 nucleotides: TGTGCCAGCAGCCGATTCCCATGGGGCCAAGATACGCAGTATTTT. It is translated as CASSRFPWGQDTQYF. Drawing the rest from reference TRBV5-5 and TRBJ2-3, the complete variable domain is DAGVTQSPTHLIKTRGQQVTLRCSPISGHKSVSWYQQVLGQGPQFIFQYYEKEERGRGNFPDRFSARQFPNYSSELNVNALLLGDSALYLCASSRFPWGQDTQYFGPGTRLTVL.

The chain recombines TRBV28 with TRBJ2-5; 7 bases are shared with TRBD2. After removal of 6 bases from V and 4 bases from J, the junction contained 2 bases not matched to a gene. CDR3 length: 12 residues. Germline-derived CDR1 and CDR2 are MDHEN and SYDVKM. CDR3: CASRIAGETQYF. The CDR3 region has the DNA TGTGCCAGCAGGATAGCGGGAGAGACCCAGTACTTC.